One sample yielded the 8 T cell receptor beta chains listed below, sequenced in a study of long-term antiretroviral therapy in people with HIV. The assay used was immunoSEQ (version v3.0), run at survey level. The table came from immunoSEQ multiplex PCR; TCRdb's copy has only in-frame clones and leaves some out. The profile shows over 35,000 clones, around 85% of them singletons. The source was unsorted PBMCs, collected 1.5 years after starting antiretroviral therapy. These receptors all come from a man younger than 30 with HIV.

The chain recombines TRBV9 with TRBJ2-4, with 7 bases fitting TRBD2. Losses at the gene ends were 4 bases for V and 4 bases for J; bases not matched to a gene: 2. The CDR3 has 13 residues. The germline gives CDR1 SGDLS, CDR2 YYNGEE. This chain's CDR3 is CASSRGGKNIQYF. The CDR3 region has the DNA TGTGCCAGCAGCCGGGGAGGGAAAAACATTCAGTACTTC.

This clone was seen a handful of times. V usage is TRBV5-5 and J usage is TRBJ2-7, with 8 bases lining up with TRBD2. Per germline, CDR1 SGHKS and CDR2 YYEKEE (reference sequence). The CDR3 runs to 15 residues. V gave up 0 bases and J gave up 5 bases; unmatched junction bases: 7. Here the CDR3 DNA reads TGTGCCAGCAGCTTGGCGGTAGCGGGAATACACGAGCAGTACTTC. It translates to CASSLAVAGIHEQYF. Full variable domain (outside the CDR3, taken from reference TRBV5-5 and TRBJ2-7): DAGVTQSPTHLIKTRGQQVTLRCSPISGHKSVSWYQQVLGQGPQFIFQYYEKEERGRGNFPDRFSARQFPNYSSELNVNALLLGDSALYLCASSLAVAGIHEQYFGPGTRLTVT.

CDR3 coding DNA: TGTGCCAGCAGCTCTCGTCGCGGAGATGAAAAACTGTTTTTT. The encoded protein is CASSSRRGDEKLFF. The chain carries TRBV7-9 and TRBJ1-4; the D is unclear. Per the germline V gene, CDR1 is SEHNR and CDR2 is FQNEAQ (reference sequence). V was clipped by 4 bases and J by 6 bases, with 12 bases between them. The CDR3 loop spans 14 amino acids.

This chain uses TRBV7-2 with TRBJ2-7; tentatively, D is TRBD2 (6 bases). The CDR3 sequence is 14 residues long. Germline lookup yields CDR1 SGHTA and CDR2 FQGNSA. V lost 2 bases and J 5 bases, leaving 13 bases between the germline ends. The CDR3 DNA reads TGTGCCAGCAGCTTACCCTCAGGGAGGCACGAGCAGTACTTC. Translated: CASSLPSGRHEQYF.

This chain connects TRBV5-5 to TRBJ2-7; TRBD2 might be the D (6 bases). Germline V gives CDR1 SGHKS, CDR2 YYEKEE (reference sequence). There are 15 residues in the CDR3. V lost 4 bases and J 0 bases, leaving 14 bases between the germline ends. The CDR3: CASSGGASGSYEQYF. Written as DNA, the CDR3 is TGTGCCAGCAGCGGAGGGGCCAGCGGCTCCTACGAGCAGTACTTC.

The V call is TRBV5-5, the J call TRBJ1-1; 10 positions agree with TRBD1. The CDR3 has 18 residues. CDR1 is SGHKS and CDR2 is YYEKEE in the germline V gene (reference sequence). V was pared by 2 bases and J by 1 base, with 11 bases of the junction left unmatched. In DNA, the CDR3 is TGTGCCAGCAGCTTTATTGTCCCGGGGACAGGGGCGAACACTGAAGCTTTCTTT. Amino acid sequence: CASSFIVPGTGANTEAFF. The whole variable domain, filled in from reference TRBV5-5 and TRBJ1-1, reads DAGVTQSPTHLIKTRGQQVTLRCSPISGHKSVSWYQQVLGQGPQFIFQYYEKEERGRGNFPDRFSARQFPNYSSELNVNALLLGDSALYLCASSFIVPGTGANTEAFFGQGTRLTVV.

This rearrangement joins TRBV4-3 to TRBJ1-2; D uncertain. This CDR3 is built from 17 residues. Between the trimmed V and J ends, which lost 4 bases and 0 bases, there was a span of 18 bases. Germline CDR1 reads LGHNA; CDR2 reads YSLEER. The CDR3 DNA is TGCGCCAGCAGCCCCACGGGAGGCACGGACCCTAACTATGGCTACACCTTC. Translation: CASSPTGGTDPNYGYTF.

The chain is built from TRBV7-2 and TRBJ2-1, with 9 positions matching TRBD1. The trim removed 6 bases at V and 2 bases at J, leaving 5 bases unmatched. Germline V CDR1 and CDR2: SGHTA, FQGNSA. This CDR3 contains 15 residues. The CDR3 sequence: CASSTRQGAYNEQFF. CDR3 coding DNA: TGTGCCAGCAGTACCAGACAGGGGGCCTACAATGAGCAGTTCTTC.